Sequencing of this TCR beta chain was carried out in a study of vaccination and CD4 T cells after COVID-19. Study-wide background: Two of the convalescents were Hispanic, and convalescents were six males and four females. There were two doses of either BNT162b2 or mRNA-1273 vaccine given to participants. Study outcomes and limitations: Nearly all convalescent vaccine-specific clones, 304 of 307, recognized only SARS-CoV-2 spike.

CDR1 SNHLY and CDR2 FYNNEI come from the germline V gene. V lost 6 bases, J lost 3 bases, and 9 bases stayed unmatched. The CDR3 loop spans 15 amino acids. Treatment specified: approximately 11-day PBMC culture with coronavirus spike peptide pools or control peptides (ViraFEST assay). CD4+ T cells were isolated by negative selection after approximately eleven days of culture. This clonotype was counted only a few times. Its antigen remains unknown. Sequencing of DNA taken from cultured CD4+ T cells relied on the Oncomine TCR Beta short-read assay. A single record per CDR3 protein comes from TCRdb applying MiXCR to the PCR reads. The sample includes approximately 12,000 distinct CDR3 sequences, roughly 54% of them seen just once.

What was sequenced was CD4+ T cells from blood, cultured in vitro. This rearrangement joins TRBV2 to TRBJ1-1; 8 bases agree with TRBD1. The TCR was taken from a human donor who had recovered from COVID-19. Here the CDR3 reads CASRPGTTGDTEAFF. Here the CDR3 DNA reads TGTGCCAGCAGACCCGGCACGACAGGGGACACTGAAGCTTTCTTT.